Each of the 31 T cell receptor beta chains below was sequenced from the same sample in a study of shared clonotypes between healthy human individuals. Measured with immunoSEQ multiplex PCR; TCRdb has only the in-frame clones, and not every one. This table has approximately 500,000 clones, 90% to 96% appearing once. The sample taken for sequencing was naive CD4+ T cells sorted from blood. As for subset: CD45RA+ positively selected. All receptors derive from a woman in her 30s in good health.

As regards this clone: Mismatch with germline at one junction end may stem from a read error. The chain joins TRBV10-3 to TRBJ2-5; D may be TRBD2 (7 bases). The germline gives CDR1 ENHRY, CDR2 SYGVKD. There are 14 residues in the CDR3. The CDR3: CVIIPTGRGETQYF. CDR3 DNA: TGTGTCATCATTCCCACAGGGAGGGGCGAGACCCAGTACTTC.

This clone was observed once. The V and J genes are TRBV28 and TRBJ2-1; D remains ambiguous. There are 12 residues in the CDR3. Germline values: CDR1 MDHEN, CDR2 SYDVKM. The ends were cut back, 6 bases at V and 9 bases at J, with 12 bases in the middle. This CDR3 reads CASSPPQGEQFF. CDR3 coding DNA: TGTGCCAGCAGCCCACCCCAAGGTGAGCAGTTCTTC. The variable domain in full, with the rest retrieved from reference TRBV28 and TRBJ2-1, is DVKVTQSSRYLVKRTGEKVFLECVQDMDHENMFWYRQDPGLGLRLIYFSYDVKMKEKGDIPEGYSVSREKKERFSLILESASTNQTSMYLCASSPPQGEQFFGPGTRLTVL.

For the CDR3, the DNA is TGTGCCAGCAGCCCGATGGTTGGGGGGGAGAACACTGAAGCTTTCTTT. Protein: CASSPMVGGENTEAFF. The gene calls are TRBV11-2 and TRBJ1-1; tentative D call: TRBD1 (5 bases). The germline CDR1 and CDR2 sequences are SGHAT and FQNNGV. The CDR3 covers 16 residues. The V gene lost 5 bases and the J gene lost 1 base, with 17 bases spanning the gap.

The V and J genes are TRBV19 and TRBJ2-7; D not certain. Germline V gene data show CDR1 as LNHDA and CDR2 as SQIVND (reference sequence). The V end was cut by 5 bases, the J end by 0 bases, with 11 bases between. CDR3 length equals 14 residues. The CDR3 is CASSEQTNSYEQYF. The CDR3 DNA sequence: TGTGCCAGTAGTGAACAAACTAACTCCTACGAGCAGTACTTC. Looking up the rest from reference TRBV19 and TRBJ2-7 gives the full variable domain: DGGITQSPKYLFRKEGQNVTLSCEQNLNHDAMYWYRQDPGQGLRLIYYSQIVNDFQKGDIAEGYSVSREKKESFPLTVTSAQKNPTAFYLCASSEQTNSYEQYFGPGTRLTVT.

The chain recombines TRBV29-1 with TRBJ2-2, with 7 nucleotides matching TRBD2. Germline trimming cut 4 bases from V and 4 bases from J; bases unmatched to any gene: 6. The germline gives CDR1 SQVTM, CDR2 ANQGSEA. The CDR3 covers 14 residues. The CDR3 coding sequence is TGCAGCGTTGGGGGACTAAAAGGCACCGGGGAGCTGTTTTTT. Amino acid sequence: CSVGGLKGTGELFF.

CDR3 coding DNA: TGTGCCAGCAGTATTTCTAATGAGCAGTTCTTC. This gives the protein CASSISNEQFF. This rearrangement joins TRBV6-1 to TRBJ2-1; no clear D. The CDR3 spans 11 residues. Germline V gene sequence: CDR1 MNHNS, CDR2 SASEGT. Deletions cut 5 bases from V and 7 bases from J, with 6 bases between.

The chain has TRBV19 and TRBJ2-6; D gene ambiguous. The germline V gene has CDR1 LNHDA and CDR2 SQIVND (reference sequence). Trimming left V 10 bases short and J 0 bases short, with 22 bases between. The CDR3 spans 18 residues. CDR3 bases: TGTGCCACTTCAAAAACCTGGGAACGGAACTCTGGGGCCAACGTCCTGACTTTC. Translated, it gives CATSKTWERNSGANVLTF.

This chain joins TRBV25-1 and TRBJ2-4; D perhaps matches TRBD2 (5 bases). The germline V gene encodes CDR1 MGHDK and CDR2 SYGVNS. V lost 6 bases to trimming and J lost 0 bases, with 12 bases between them. The CDR3 contains 15 residues. DNA for the CDR3: TGTGCCAGCAGCGGTTTGGAGGAAGCCAAAAACATTCAGTACTTC. Its protein product is CASSGLEEAKNIQYF.

The chain is built from TRBV6-1 and TRBJ2-6; 8 positions agree with TRBD1. The germline CDR1 and CDR2 sequences are MNHNS and SASEGT. This CDR3 comprises 16 residues. V gave up 4 bases and J gave up 0 bases; unmatched junction bases: 2. This CDR3 reads CASSGDRISGANVLTF. The CDR3 DNA sequence: TGTGCCAGCAGTGGGGACAGGATCTCTGGGGCCAACGTCCTGACTTTC.

J is TRBJ2-5 and V is TRBV19, with 10 bases that match TRBD1. The J call is in doubt because the DNA end fits TRBJ2-7 better. CDR1 is LNHDA and CDR2 is SQIVND in the germline V gene (reference sequence). The CDR3 has 14 residues. In DNA, the CDR3 is TGTGCCAGTAGTGAGGGACAGGGGACCTACGAGCAGTACTTC. It codes for CASSEGQGTYEQYF.

The chain employs TRBV27 and TRBJ1-2, with D perhaps TRBD1 (5 bases). The germline gives CDR1 MNHEY, CDR2 SMNVEV (reference sequence). Trimming removed 4 bases from V and 8 bases from J, with 23 bases in between. The CDR3 contains 16 residues. The CDR3 sequence: CASSSPTPAGRGGYTF. CDR3 bases: TGTGCCAGCAGTTCTCCTACCCCCGCAGGGCGCGGGGGCTACACCTTC.

The chain carries TRBV23-1 and TRBJ2-7, with D unresolved. TRBV23-1 is filed as an ORF, its function uncertain. V lost 0 bases to trimming and J lost 6 bases, with 6 bases between them. This CDR3 has 12 residues. CDR3 sequence reads: CASSQSRREQYF. For the CDR3, the DNA is TGCGCCAGCAGTCAATCTCGGCGCGAGCAGTACTTC.

V usage is TRBV4-1 and J usage is TRBJ1-5; D is ambiguous. The CDR3 consists of 15 residues. With 1 base removed from V and 0 bases from J, the gap between germline ends came to 7 bases. Germline lookup yields CDR1 MGHRA and CDR2 YSYEKL. CDR3 nucleotides: TGCGCCAGCAGCCAAGGACGGTATAGCAATCAGCCCCAGCATTTT. The encoded protein is CASSQGRYSNQPQHF.

This sequence joins TRBV5-8 and TRBJ1-4, with D hard to call. Germline-derived CDR1 and CDR2 are SGHTS and YDEGEE. V was clipped by 6 bases and J by 2 bases, with 17 bases between them. The CDR3 is 16 amino acids. The CDR3 protein is CASTPRGGETNEKLFF. CDR3 coding DNA: TGTGCCAGCACCCCCAGAGGTGGGGAGACTAATGAAAAACTGTTTTTT.

In DNA, the CDR3 is TGCGCCAGCAGAGACAGTGCGAACACTGAAGCTTTCTTT. Its protein is CASRDSANTEAFF. The chain employs TRBV10-2 and TRBJ1-1, with D tentatively TRBD1 (5 bases). Germline values: CDR1 WSHSY, CDR2 SAAADI. This CDR3 has 13 residues. Trimming pared 6 bases from V and 1 base from J, leaving 9 bases between.

V usage is TRBV2 and J usage is TRBJ2-7; D remains ambiguous. The V end lost 5 bases, the J end lost 7 bases, and 12 bases lay between the germline ends. The CDR3 consists of 12 residues. Germline CDR1 is SNHLY and CDR2 is FYNNEI. The CDR3 loop is CASSRTAGEQYF. The CDR3, as DNA: TGTGCCAGCAGTCGGACGGCCGGAGAGCAGTACTTC.

About this clone: Other nucleotide sequences in the sample specify the same CDR3. V and J are TRBV20-1 and TRBJ2-7, with D hard to call. CDR1 and CDR2 (germline): DFQATT, SNEGSKA (reference sequence). Trimming pared 0 bases from V and 3 bases from J, leaving 3 bases between. The CDR3 loop spans 11 amino acids. CDR3: CSARDSYEQYF. The CDR3, as DNA: TGCAGTGCTAGAGATAGCTACGAGCAGTACTTC.

This clone showed up just once. The chain employs TRBV20-1 and TRBJ2-7, with D possibly matching TRBD2 (6 bases). This CDR3 comprises 11 residues. Germline V gene data show CDR1 as DFQATT and CDR2 as SNEGSKA (reference sequence). Trimming removed 3 bases at V and 5 bases at J, with 8 bases between. CDR3 protein: CSAREGNEQYF. DNA of the CDR3: TGCAGTGCTAGGGAGGGAAACGAGCAGTACTTC.

The chain combines TRBV18 with TRBJ2-1, with 12 bases lining up with TRBD2. This CDR3 comprises 20 residues. The V segment lost 3 bases and the J segment 0 bases; nucleotides outside the gene matches: 12. Germline V lookup: CDR1 KGHSH, CDR2 LQKENI. Here the CDR3 reads CASSPLTSGSSSSSYNEQFF. The CDR3 DNA reads TGTGCCAGCTCACCCCTGACTAGCGGGAGTTCCTCTAGCTCCTACAATGAGCAGTTCTTC.

The rearrangement links TRBV6-4 to TRBJ2-2; 12 positions match TRBD2. CDR3 length equals 15 residues. Germline V gene data show CDR1 as MRHNA and CDR2 as SNTAGT. V trimming: 6 bases; J trimming: 6 bases; junction bases outside the gene matches: 5. CDR3 sequence: CASRKLAGGSGELFF. In DNA, the CDR3 is TGTGCCAGCAGAAAACTAGCGGGGGGATCCGGGGAGCTGTTTTTT.

The gene calls are TRBV12-5 and TRBJ2-1; the match to TRBD1 covers 7 bases. Trimming removed 0 bases from V and 6 bases from J; junction bases left unmatched: 5. Germline V gene data show CDR1 as LGHNT and CDR2 as FRNRAP. This CDR3 is built from 15 residues. In nucleotides, the CDR3 is TGTGCTAGTGGTTTGGTACCGGGACAGTTCAATGAGCAGTTCTTC. Its protein is CASGLVPGQFNEQFF. The variable domain in full, with the rest retrieved from reference TRBV12-5 and TRBJ2-1, is DARVTQTPRHKVTEMGQEVTMRCQPILGHNTVFWYRQTMMQGLELLAYFRNRAPLDDSGMPKDRFSAEMPDATLATLKIQPSEPRDSAVYFCASGLVPGQFNEQFFGPGTRLTVL.

The V call is TRBV19, the J call TRBJ2-6; unclear D gene. V lost 7 bases and J 2 bases, leaving 12 bases between the germline ends. CDR3 length equals 15 residues. Germline V gives CDR1 LNHDA, CDR2 SQIVND (reference sequence). CDR3: CASTAGSTGANVLTF. In DNA form, the CDR3 reads TGTGCCAGTACGGCAGGCAGCACTGGGGCCAACGTCCTGACTTTC.

V gene TRBV4-2 combines with J gene TRBJ1-1; no firm D call. Trimming took 1 base from V and 10 from J, leaving 10 bases between them. The CDR3 runs to 12 residues. Germline lookup yields CDR1 LGHNA and CDR2 YNFKEQ. The DNA for the CDR3 is TGTGCCAGCAGCCAAGGCCCCGGCTCAGCTTTCTTT. It codes for CASSQGPGSAFF.

This clone has only a few counts. Distinct nucleotide sequences in the sample also encode this CDR3. V gene TRBV10-1 combines with J gene TRBJ2-7; D not certain. With 5 bases removed from V and 0 bases from J, the gap between germline ends came to 5 bases. This CDR3 contains 12 residues. Germline lookup yields CDR1 WNHNN and CDR2 SYGVQD (reference sequence). The chain's CDR3 is CASSRSSYEQYF. The CDR3 nucleotides read TGCGCCAGCAGTCGGAGCTCCTACGAGCAGTACTTC.

This clone has only one observation. The chain employs TRBV5-6 and TRBJ2-1, with D uncertain. This CDR3 is 15 amino acids long. Per germline, CDR1 SGHDT and CDR2 YYEEEE. V was pared by 0 bases and J by 4 bases, with 11 bases between. CDR3 region: CASSLVGMGYNEQFF. DNA of the CDR3: TGTGCCAGCAGCTTGGTTGGTATGGGGTACAATGAGCAGTTCTTC.

V and J are TRBV15 and TRBJ1-4, with 7 bases identical to TRBD1. Trimming at V came to 3 bases and at J to 0 bases, leaving 4 bases not matched to a gene. CDR1 is LNHNV and CDR2 is YYDKDF in the germline V gene (reference sequence). The CDR3 totals 16 residues. In DNA, the CDR3 is TGTGCCACCAGCAGGGCGGACAGGCCAACTAATGAAAAACTGTTTTTT. Translated, it gives CATSRADRPTNEKLFF.

This chain uses TRBV28 with TRBJ1-1; TRBD1 aligns across 10 bases. The germline V gene encodes CDR1 MDHEN and CDR2 SYDVKM. V dropped 7 bases and J dropped 3; count of bases not matched to a gene: 8. The CDR3 contains 15 residues. For the CDR3, the DNA is TGTGCCAGCACTGGAATTGGGACAGGGGACACTGAAGCTTTCTTT. Residues: CASTGIGTGDTEAFF.

V usage is TRBV10-3 and J usage is TRBJ2-7; D unclear. The V end lost 2 bases, the J end lost 3 bases, and 5 bases lay between the germline ends. The CDR3 runs 12 residues. The germline gives CDR1 ENHRY, CDR2 SYGVKD. CDR3 protein: CAISEPGYEQYF. Written as DNA, the CDR3 is TGTGCCATCAGTGAGCCTGGCTACGAGCAGTACTTC.

This clone appeared a single time. The chain combines TRBV9 with TRBJ1-1; a possible D gene is TRBD1 (5 bases). CDR1 SGDLS and CDR2 YYNGEE come from the germline V gene. The length of the CDR3 is 14 residues. V shed 0 bases and J shed 1 base, with 7 bases lying between them. The CDR3 DNA follows: TGTGCCAGCAGCGTAGTCGGGGCGAACACTGAAGCTTTCTTT. Translation gives CASSVVGANTEAFF.

The rearrangement uses TRBV18 and TRBJ1-6; the D gene is possibly TRBD1 (6 bases). The V end lost 0 bases, the J end lost 10 bases, and 10 bases lay between the germline ends. The CDR3 contains 14 residues. Germline CDR1 is KGHSH and CDR2 is LQKENI. CDR3 region: CASSPPGGGSPLHF. The CDR3 nucleotides are TGTGCCAGCTCACCACCAGGGGGTGGATCACCCCTCCACTTT.

This clone has just one count. At the DNA level, this CDR3 is encoded by other sequences in the same sample as well. The chain links TRBV11-2 to TRBJ2-7; 10 bases map to TRBD2. The junction had 5 bases not matched to a gene; V was cut back by 5 bases and J by 4 bases. Germline V gene sequence: CDR1 SGHAT, CDR2 FQNNGV. CDR3 size: 14 residues. For the CDR3, the DNA is TGTGCCAGCAGCGGTACTAGCGGGACTTACGAGCAGTACTTC. Translating it yields CASSGTSGTYEQYF.